The 2 T cell receptor beta chains in this list originate from one sample, sequenced in a study of CD8 T cells in ankylosing spondylitis. Using its own MiXCR run on the 5' RACE reads, TCRdb lists one record per CDR3 protein. In the table there are roughly 700,000 distinct CDR3 sequences, roughly 19% of which are singletons. These receptors are not linked to any known antigen. Study outcomes and limitations: It appeared that ankylosing spondylitis blood was characterized by a TCR beta motif of several highly homologous variants.

The specimen sequenced was blood, either unsorted or a sorted T cell fraction (not recorded which). The receptors shown here come from a male donor with ankylosing spondylitis.

V and J are TRBV30 and TRBJ2-1; 16 bases are shared with TRBD2. The germline V gene encodes CDR1 GTSNPN and CDR2 SVGIG (reference sequence). The length of the CDR3 is 16 residues. CDR3 region: CAPGLAGGYSYNEQFF. Here the CDR3 DNA reads TGTGCTCCGGGACTAGCGGGGGGGTACTCCTACAATGAGCAGTTCTTC.

The chain links TRBV7-2 to TRBJ1-1, with 7 nucleotides matching TRBD1. The CDR3 is 13 residues long. V lost 5 bases to trimming and J lost 4 bases; unmatched junction nucleotides: 4. Per germline, CDR1 SGHTA and CDR2 FQGNSA. The CDR3 region is CASSPTGPTEAFF. The CDR3 region has the DNA TGTGCCAGCAGCCCGACAGGGCCCACTGAAGCTTTCTTT.